The clone carrying this T cell receptor (beta chain) came up once. Its matching antigen is unknown. This sample is part of a study of cytomegalovirus exposure and HLA in healthy donors. Findings of the study overall: Rarity characterized most TCR sequences, yet some public TCRs appeared in many donors. According to reports, the classifier identified cytomegalovirus status with high specificity and sensitivity.

The PCR had 60 Vbeta and 13 Jbeta primers. TCRdb keeps only in-frame clones here, not all; method: immunoSEQ multiplex PCR. Of roughly 100,000 clones in the sample, less than 85% were seen once. The CDR3 has 16 amino acids. Germline CDR1 and CDR2: SGHRS and YFSETQ. V was clipped by 0 bases and J by 0 bases; unmatched bases: 3. This receptor was obtained from a man aged 60-69 years in good health and CMV-seronegative. Sample: PBMCs. The chain uses TRBV5-1 and TRBJ2-1, with 7 nucleotides matching TRBD1. This CDR3 is CASSLDSGGSYNEQFF. CDR3 coding DNA: TGCGCCAGCAGCTTGGACTCAGGGGGCTCCTACAATGAGCAGTTCTTC.